The rows below give T cell receptor beta chains drawn from one sample of a study of T-cell memory formation after mild COVID-19. TCRdb used MiXCR to reprocess the 5' RACE reads, holding one entry per CDR3 protein. The data hold a few hundred thousand distinct CDR3 sequences, with roughly a quarter observed a single time. Source material: PBMCs or a T cell subset sorted from them (not recorded which). Receptors were obtained from an adult woman who had mild COVID-19 (a few samples of this study predate the infection). Cell type and time point are not known. CDR3s include the opening cysteine and the closing phenylalanine or tryptophan.

>TRBV5-1|TRBJ2-3
CASSFTSASTDTQYF
>TRBV25-1|TRBJ2-7
CARPGVGQGTYEQYF
>TRBV27|TRBJ1-2
CASSPYRAGGYTF
>TRBV3-1|TRBJ2-1
CASSRAGSSYNEQFF
>TRBV12-3/TRBV12-4|TRBJ2-1
CASSLGQAMVFF
>TRBV6-5|TRBJ2-7
CASSRGDGDEQYF
>TRBV6-2/TRBV6-3|TRBJ2-7
CASSPPGSGYEQYF
>TRBV5-1|TRBJ2-6
CASSNVTGGANVLTF
>TRBV27|TRBJ2-7
CASRPEVGKFYEQYF
>TRBV5-4|TRBJ1-1
CAARFKGGEYTEAFF
>TRBV5-5|TRBJ2-7
CASSLRQDAYEQYF
>TRBV5-1|TRBJ2-5
CASSLTTAKETQYF
>TRBV6-1|TRBJ2-7
CASSTNPGGFEQYF
>TRBV5-5|TRBJ2-7
CASSLGQSFYEQYF
>TRBV7-3|TRBJ2-5
CASSLVTGARETQYF
>TRBV3-1|TRBJ1-2
CASSLRTGAGYTF
>TRBV4-1|TRBJ1-5
CASSQVGAENQPQHF
>TRBV7-6|TRBJ2-1
CASSLDGQGNEQFF
>TRBV7-9|TRBJ1-1
CASSLTQVDTEAFF
>TRBV7-2|TRBJ2-7
CASSSRGPYEQYF
>TRBV24-1|TRBJ1-1
CATSPHEAAEAFF
>TRBV9|TRBJ2-1
CASSPLRDIRPNNEQFF
>TRBV28|TRBJ2-7
CASRDRGTGFPEQYF
>TRBV5-5|TRBJ1-2
CASSPGDGIYHYGYTF
>TRBV20-1|TRBJ2-7
CSARDSYLGSDLYEQYF
>TRBV5-1|TRBJ2-7
CASSSGQGSDEQYF
>TRBV5-1|TRBJ1-6
CASSNSYNSPLHF